Presented here are 19 T cell receptor delta chains from one specimen sequenced in a study of delta chains in infants with herpesvirus infections. PBMC RNA was reverse transcribed using gamma-chain- and delta-chain-specific primers. TCRdb re-called clones from the RT-PCR reads via CATT. This table holds some 220 delta-chain clones, roughly an eighth found once. The specimen comprised peripheral blood, sampled at time point 2 of longitudinal follow-up. Receptors were obtained from a human donor who was a Ugandan infant, either HIV-exposed or HIV-unexposed (not recorded which).

This clone has more than one count but fewer than ten. A far bigger clonotype differs at one base, so this is likely a read error. The sample contains more than one DNA sequence encoding this CDR3. The V call is TRDV2, the J call TRDJ3, with D perhaps TRDD3 (6 bases). Per the germline V gene, CDR1 is GEAIGNYY and CDR2 is EKD. This CDR3 has 19 residues. Trimming pared 2 bases from V and 4 bases from J, leaving 20 bases between. CDR3: CACDKVGGKSSWDTRQMFF. The CDR3 DNA follows: TGTGCCTGTGACAAGGTGGGGGGCAAAAGCTCATGGGACACCCGACAGATGTTTTTC.

This clone rates as large (0.1 to 1%). V is TRDV2 and J is TRDJ3; D gene uncertain. The CDR3 contains 19 residues. Trimming removed 0 bases at V and 0 bases at J, with 14 bases between. Germline V gene sequence: CDR1 GEAIGNYY, CDR2 EKD. This CDR3 is CACDTVRVQSSWDTRQMFF. The CDR3 DNA sequence: TGTGCCTGTGACACCGTCCGGGTTCAAAGCTCCTGGGACACCCGACAGATGTTTTTC.

This clone was detected only a few times. The chain uses TRDV2 and TRDJ1; 11 bases map to TRDD3. This CDR3 is built from 24 residues. CDR1 is GEAIGNYY and CDR2 is EKD in the germline V gene. V dropped 3 bases and J dropped 0; count of bases not matched to a gene: 29. The CDR3 nucleotides are TGTGCCTGTGACCTTTTGTCCGAGGAGGGTGCTGGGGGATACAATCCCCTGTACACCGATAAACTCATCTTT. It encodes CACDLLSEEGAGGYNPLYTDKLIF.

Sample share makes this clone medium-sized (0.01 to 0.1%). This chain connects TRDV2 to TRDJ1, with unresolved D. Germline V gene lookup returns CDR1 GEAIGNYY and CDR2 EKD. Trimming shortened V by 3 bases and J by 0 bases, and 13 bases separated the two germline ends. This CDR3 spans 15 amino acids. The CDR3 loop is CACDPVGRYTDKLIF. The CDR3 coding sequence is TGTGCCTGTGACCCCGTCGGCCGGTACACCGATAAACTCATCTTT.

The chain uses TRDV2 and TRDJ1; TRDD3 agrees at 8 bases. CDR3 length: 15 residues. The germline V gene has CDR1 GEAIGNYY and CDR2 EKD. The junction had 2 bases not matched to a gene; V was cut back by 0 bases and J by 0 bases. CDR3 protein: CACDTVLGDTDKLIF. In DNA form, the CDR3 reads TGTGCCTGTGACACCGTACTGGGGGACACCGATAAACTCATCTTT.

By sample share, this clone is medium-sized (0.01 to 0.1%). The chain links TRDV2 to TRDJ3; D uncertain. Germline-derived CDR1 and CDR2 are GEAIGNYY and EKD. The CDR3 extends over 15 amino acids. Trimming pared 0 bases from V and 4 bases from J, leaving 6 bases between. CDR3 sequence reads: CACDTGTWDTRQMFF. Here the CDR3 DNA reads TGTGCCTGTGACACCGGAACTTGGGACACCCGACAGATGTTTTTC.

As for this clone: TCRdb's listed protein matches a much larger clone and diverges from this DNA's translation at residue 10, likely through a read error; the protein shown comes from the DNA. This chain uses TRDV2 with TRDJ3, with 12 positions matching TRDD3. From germline, CDR1 is GEAIGNYY and CDR2 EKD. The CDR3 runs to 19 residues. V was clipped by 2 bases and J by 0 bases; unmatched bases: 4. For the CDR3, the DNA is TGTGCCTGTGACAGTACTGGGGGATACACCTCCTGGGACACCCGACAGATGTTTTTC. This translates into CACDSTGGYTSWDTRQMFF.

This clone was observed a few times. TCRdb pairs this DNA with a much larger clone's protein that differs at residue 3, likely a read error; the protein shown was translated from the DNA. The V call is TRDV2, the J call TRDJ1; 9 nucleotides agree with TRDD3. Germline-derived CDR1 and CDR2 are GEAIGNYY and EKD. CDR3 length: 19 amino acids. The DNA for the CDR3 is TGTGCCCGTGACATCCATCCTGTACTGGGGGACCCCTACACCGATAAACTCATCTTT. As protein: CARDIHPVLGDPYTDKLIF.

In this sample, this clone is large. The CDR3 is CACDLLGDTMYTDKLIF. CDR3 in DNA: TGTGCCTGTGACCTCCTCGGGGATACGATGTACACCGATAAACTCATCTTT. The genes are TRDV2 and TRDJ1; TRDD3 matches 9 bases. Trimming removed 3 bases from V and 0 bases from J; junction bases left unmatched: 10. Per germline, CDR1 GEAIGNYY and CDR2 EKD. This CDR3 has 17 amino acids.

To note about this clone: TCRdb pairs this DNA with a much larger clone's protein that differs at residue 12, likely a read error; the protein shown was translated from the DNA. This chain joins TRDV2 and TRDJ3; TRDD3 matches 12 bases. Germline V gene data show CDR1 as GEAIGNYY and CDR2 as EKD. This CDR3 is 18 amino acids long. CDR3 in DNA: TGTGCCTGTGACACCGTACTGGGGGATACCTGGGGCACCCGACAGATGTTTTTC. Residues: CACDTVLGDTWGTRQMFF.

By share, this clone counts as large. CDR3 sequence: CALGEPLLRSGADLDKLIF. The CDR3, as DNA: TGTGCTCTTGGGGAACCTCTTTTAAGAAGCGGGGCCGATCTCGATAAACTCATCTTT. V gene TRDV1 combines with J gene TRDJ1; D remains ambiguous. The germline gives CDR1 TSWWSYY, CDR2 QGS. V shed 1 base and J shed 4 bases, with 25 bases lying between them. This CDR3 contains 19 residues.

This clone has a handful of counts. TCRdb's entry gives the protein of a much larger clone, which mismatches this DNA's translation at residue 10, likely from a read error; the protein reported here is translated from the DNA. The gene calls are TRDV2 and TRDJ2; TRDD3 agrees at 10 bases. CDR3 length: 16 amino acids. Germline V gene sequence: CDR1 GEAIGNYY, CDR2 EKD. J gave up 6 bases and V 4 bases, and 10 bases lay outside the gene matches. The CDR3 reads CACDPLGDLKSAQLFF. The CDR3 coding sequence is TGTGCCTGTGATCCACTGGGGGATTTAAAGTCAGCACAACTCTTCTTT.

Worth noting for this clone: This DNA translates differently at residue 8 from the TCRdb protein, which is that of a much larger clone; a read error is likely, and the protein shown is the DNA's own translation. This chain uses TRDV1 with TRDJ1; the match to TRDD3 covers 9 bases. V gave up 5 bases and J gave up 0 bases; unmatched junction bases: 13. The CDR3 has 18 amino acids. In germline, CDR1 is TSWWSYY, CDR2 QGS. The CDR3 bases are TGTGCTCTTGGGCGACTGAGCGTGACTGGGGGAGACACCGATAAACTCATCTTT. Amino acid sequence: CALGRLSVTGGDTDKLIF.

This clone is large in the sample. The chain carries TRDV2 and TRDJ1, with TRDD3 matching over 8 bases. The germline gives CDR1 GEAIGNYY, CDR2 EKD. J gave up 0 bases and V 0 bases, and 5 bases lay outside the gene matches. The CDR3 runs to 16 residues. CDR3 DNA: TGTGCCTGTGACACCCTGGGGGAACCGTACACCGATAAACTCATCTTT. It encodes CACDTLGEPYTDKLIF.

By share, this clone ranks as large. The chain is built from TRDV2 and TRDJ3; 9 bases line up with TRDD3. The CDR3 is made up of 19 amino acids. Looked up from germline, CDR1 is GEAIGNYY and CDR2 is EKD. The trim removed 0 bases at V and 5 bases at J, leaving 10 bases unmatched. DNA for the CDR3: TGTGCCTGTGACACCGTCGGGGGGGATACTTTCCGGGACACCCGACAGATGTTTTTC. This encodes CACDTVGGDTFRDTRQMFF.

The chain has TRDV2 and TRDJ1, with 12 bases matching TRDD3. The CDR3 sequence is 17 residues long. The germline CDR1 and CDR2 sequences are GEAIGNYY and EKD. J gave up 10 bases and V 3 bases, and 17 bases lay outside the gene matches. This CDR3 reads CACDYLNYWGIPQGLIF. CDR3 DNA: TGTGCCTGTGACTATCTGAACTACTGGGGGATACCACAGGGACTCATCTTT.

This rearrangement joins TRDV2 to TRDJ1, with 10 bases matching TRDD3. The CDR3 extends over 18 amino acids. The V segment lost 0 bases and the J segment 0 bases; nucleotides outside the gene matches: 9. CDR1 is GEAIGNYY and CDR2 is EKD in the germline V gene. As DNA, the CDR3 is TGTGCCTGTGACACCGGGGGATACGACTCCTGGGACACCGATAAACTCATCTTT. Encoded protein: CACDTGGYDSWDTDKLIF.

This clone is large. The gene calls are TRDV2 and TRDJ3; 10 bases match TRDD3. This CDR3 has 18 residues. Germline V gene lookup returns CDR1 GEAIGNYY and CDR2 EKD. The J segment lost 0 bases and the V segment lost 0 bases, leaving 1 base of the junction unmatched. CDR3 DNA: TGTGCCTGTGACACCGGGGGATACGACTCCTGGGACACCCGACAGATGTTTTTC. It encodes CACDTGGYDSWDTRQMFF.

Relative to its sample, this clone is large. The rearrangement joins TRDV2 to TRDJ3; the match to TRDD3 covers 13 bases. The V gene's germline CDR1 is GEAIGNYY and CDR2 EKD. The CDR3 has 18 amino acids. Unmatched junction bases numbered 3, after V lost 3 bases and J lost 2 bases. CDR3 region: CACDVLGDTTWDTRQMFF. The CDR3 DNA follows: TGTGCCTGTGACGTACTGGGGGATACGACCTGGGACACCCGACAGATGTTTTTC.